This T cell receptor (beta chain) was observed in a study of blood T cells in healthy people across ages. Study findings and constraints: The CMV status of each donor remained undetermined, and this could have confounded shifts in expanded clonotypes. While age rose, TCR beta diversity per million T cells dropped in a roughly linear way.

Then a second PCR, running about 7 to 11 cycles, was carried out with a sample-barcoded 5' primer and a J-beta primer mix. Each cDNA was tagged by a template-switch adaptor containing 12 random nucleotides. TCRdb itself ran the 5' RACE reads through MiXCR, one entry per CDR3 protein. Of fewer than 1.5 million distinct CDR3 sequences detected, roughly 40% appear once; the ten largest clones hold roughly 7.7%. CDR1 and CDR2 from the germline V gene are SGDLS and YYNGEE. The CDR3 spans 15 residues. With V trimmed by 3 bases and J by 9 bases, 10 bases remained unmatched. Extraction of total RNA produced a minimum of 6 micrograms from each sample. A word on this clonotype: Its antigen remains unknown.

This TCR was recovered from a woman under 30 in good health. Sequenced material: blood. The chain employs TRBV9 and TRBJ2-1, with TRBD2 matching 9 bases. The CDR3 region has the DNA TGTGCCAGCAGCGCTGTAGCGGGGGATTTTAGTGAGCAGTTCTTC. Its protein product is CASSAVAGDFSEQFF.